These T cell receptor beta chains were read from a single sample in a study of blood T cell repertoires in COVID-19. Sequenced by immunoSEQ multiplex PCR; TCRdb stores in-frame clones only, minus some. Of 200,000 to 300,000 clones in the sample, around four fifths were seen once. The source material was peripheral blood. Every receptor here comes from a man aged 55 to 69 with acute or convalescent COVID-19. The CDR3 runs from the conserved cysteine through the conserved F or W. Each record gives: D gene, V gene, J gene, clone size, CDR3 DNA, CDR3 protein. A D gene is named only where the DNA matches it firmly. Part of the rows lack a size; the others show once, few, many or a class for expanded clones.

TRBD2	TRBV5-1	TRBJ2-3	many	TGCGCCAGCAGCTTGGGGGCTAGCGGGAGGGCAGATACGCAGTATTTT	CASSLGASGRADTQYF
TRBD1	TRBV18	TRBJ1-2	-	TGTGCCAGCTCACCATTTTCCGGACAGGGCTCCGGCTACACCTTC	CASSPFSGQGSGYTF
-	TRBV6-5	TRBJ2-1	few	TGTGCCAGCAAATGGTTACAGGGCAATGAGCAGTTCTTC	CASKWLQGNEQFF
TRBD2	TRBV5-6	TRBJ2-2	few	TGTGCCAGCACGGGACTAGCGGGAGGGACCGGGGAGCTGTTTTTT	CASTGLAGGTGELFF
-	TRBV5-8	TRBJ1-5	-	TGTGCCAGCAGCTCCGGACTAAGCAATCAGCCCCAGCATTTT	CASSSGLSNQPQHF
-	TRBV6-5	TRBJ2-2	-	TGTGCCAGCAGCAAACTACGGGACACCGGGGAGCTGTTTTTT	CASSKLRDTGELFF
TRBD2	TRBV27	TRBJ2-1	once	TGTGCCAGCAGCCTCAGGGAGGGGAGATACAATGAGCAGTTCTTC	CASSLREGRYNEQFF
TRBD1	TRBV11-2	TRBJ2-7	-	TGTGCCAGCAGCTTAGCCGGGACAGACTACGAGCAGTACTTC	CASSLAGTDYEQYF
TRBD1	TRBV7-9	TRBJ1-2	-	TGTGCCAGCAGCACGGGACAGGGATATGGCTACACCTTC	CASSTGQGYGYTF
-	TRBV3-1/TRBV3-2	TRBJ1-4	-	TGTGCCAGCAGTCTAAGAGTTAATGAAAAACTGTTTTTT	CASSLRVNEKLFF
-	TRBV21-1	TRBJ1-5	-	TGTGCCAGCTGCCGACAGTACGATAATCAGCCCCAGCATTTT	CASCRQYDNQPQHF
-	TRBV5-5	TRBJ1-5	few	TGTGCCAGCAGCTTGTATCCGGGGGTGAGGCAGCCCCAGCATTTT	CASSLYPGVRQPQHF
TRBD1	TRBV5-6	TRBJ1-2	-	TGTGCCAGCAGCCCCGGGACAGGCGGCTACACCTTC	CASSPGTGGYTF
-	TRBV28	TRBJ1-2	-	TGTGCCAGCAAAGAGGTTTACTATGGCTACACCTTC	CASKEVYYGYTF
TRBD2	TRBV10-3	TRBJ2-2	few	TGTGCCAATAGCCCGGGACTAGCCGACACCGGGGAGCTGTTTTTT	CANSPGLADTGELFF
TRBD1	TRBV28	TRBJ1-1	-	TGTGCCAGCAGTCCCGGGACAGCGATGAACACTGAAGCTTTCTTT	CASSPGTAMNTEAFF
-	TRBV7-9	TRBJ2-1	-	TGTGCCAGCAGCTTATTTCTGAGCGGAGACAATGAGCAGTTCTTC	CASSLFLSGDNEQFF
TRBD2	TRBV27	TRBJ2-7	-	TGTGCCAGCAGCACGACTAGCCGGCTTTACGAGCAGTACTTC	CASSTTSRLYEQYF
-	TRBV2	TRBJ2-3	-	TGTGCCAGCAGTGAAGTTACTAGCGGTCAGGGGGGCACAGATACGCAGTATTTT	CASSEVTSGQGGTDTQYF
TRBD1	TRBV5-1	TRBJ1-5	-	TGCGCCAGCAGACCGGGGACAGGGAATCAGCCCCAGCATTTT	CASRPGTGNQPQHF
TRBD2	TRBV4-3	TRBJ2-7	once	TGCGCCAGCAGCCAAGATTGGGGGGGGAGTTCTAACTACGAGCAGTACTTC	CASSQDWGGSSNYEQYF
-	TRBV3-1/TRBV3-2	TRBJ2-6	-	TGTGCCAGCAGCCAAGACGCGGTCTCTGGGGCCAACGTCCTGACTTTC	CASSQDAVSGANVLTF
-	TRBV19	TRBJ2-2	-	TGTGCCAGTAGTATAGTTACCGGGAGCACCGGGGAGCTGTTTTTT	CASSIVTGSTGELFF
-	TRBV10-1	TRBJ2-3	-	TGCGCCAGCAGTGAGAACGAAGAGGGAGAGTGGACAGATACGCAGTATTTT	CASSENEEGEWTDTQYF
TRBD2	TRBV10-3	TRBJ2-2	few	TGTGCCAGCAGGGGACTAGCGGGAGGGCCGAACACCGGGGAGCTGTTTTTT	CASRGLAGGPNTGELFF
-	TRBV15	TRBJ2-7	few	TGTGCCACCAGCAGAGAGACAGGTGTGCCCTACGAGCAGTACTTC	CATSRETGVPYEQYF
-	TRBV28	TRBJ1-6	-	TGTGCCAGCAGTTTAGGGCAGGGTGGCCCCTATAATTCACCCCTCCACTTT	CASSLGQGGPYNSPLHF
TRBD2	TRBV7-9	TRBJ2-1	-	TGTGCCAGCAGCTTATCAGTCACTAGCGGGAGCAATGAGCAGTTCTTC	CASSLSVTSGSNEQFF
-	TRBV25-1	TRBJ2-7	-	TGTGCCAGCAGTGAATATACAGGCCGTAGCTACGAGCAGTACTTC	CASSEYTGRSYEQYF
-	TRBV18	TRBJ1-1	-	TGTGCCAGCTCACCGGTACAAGGGAGGGTCACTGAAGCTTTCTTT	CASSPVQGRVTEAFF
TRBD1	TRBV19	TRBJ1-3	-	TGTGCCAGTAGTGGGACAGCACAGGGAGGAAACACCATATATTTT	CASSGTAQGGNTIYF
TRBD2	TRBV29-1	TRBJ2-1	once	TGCAGCGTTGATCTTCCTAGCGGGGACCCGGATGAGCAGTTCTTC	CSVDLPSGDPDEQFF
TRBD1	TRBV28	TRBJ2-1	-	TGTGCCAGCAGTTCACAGGGGATCGGTGGCGATGAGCAGTTCTTC	CASSSQGIGGDEQFF
-	TRBV7-6	TRBJ1-5	-	TGTGCCAGCAGCGCATTTCAGGGAAATCAGCCCCAGCATTTT	CASSAFQGNQPQHF
TRBD2	TRBV18	TRBJ2-3	-	TGTGCCAGCTCACCAGCGGGAGGGCCCGCAGATACGCAGTATTTT	CASSPAGGPADTQYF
-	TRBV19	TRBJ1-5	few	TGTGCCAGTAGTATAAGAGCAGGGGCTGGGAGTTTGGCCCAGCATTTT	CASSIRAGAGSLAQHF